This T cell receptor beta chain was sequenced for a study of T cells after yellow fever vaccination. Trimming stripped 3 bases from V and 0 bases from J, with 9 bases between. The CDR3 length is 15 residues. Germline CDR1 SGHRS, CDR2 YFSETQ. This clonotype was counted many times. For TCR, cDNA came from 5'RACE template switching, which added a universal primer site and UMIs. TCRdb re-called the 5' RACE reads with MiXCR, one entry per CDR3 protein. The sample carries approximately 250,000 distinct CDR3 sequences, approximately 6.7% recorded once. The rearrangement links TRBV5-1 to TRBJ1-4; the D is unclear. The sequence was obtained from a man under 40 who received the YFV17D yellow fever vaccine. The input for sequencing was CD4+ T cells sorted from PBMCs, taken on the day of the yellow fever booster vaccination. Written as DNA, the CDR3 is TGCGCCAGCAGCTCCAACACCGCAACTAATGAAAAACTGTTTTTT. This gives the protein CASSSNTATNEKLFF.